The sequence of this TCR beta chain was determined in a study of chemoradiotherapy in HPV16-positive cancers. Study-wide context: Candidate HPV-specific clones and shared TCR motifs came from a couple of HPV16-positive patients.

With respect to this clone: Its specificity is unknown.

Over chemoradiotherapy, repertoires were sampled more than once. The CDR3 is 14 amino acids. Germline V gene sequence: CDR1 SGHTA, CDR2 FQGNSA. The V gene lost 2 bases and the J gene lost 8 bases, with 12 bases spanning the gap. Findings and limits, study-wide: HPV-specific T cells were functionally defined from only two HPV16-positive patients. Non-HPV-specific T cells did not expand in tumors during treatment, whereas candidate HPV-specific clones and E7-related motifs did.

Profiling relied on immunoSEQ multiplex PCR, and the TCRdb table lists in-frame clones only, not all of them. Among roughly 20,000 clones listed, approximately 80% were seen once. This receptor was taken from a human donor with HPV-associated anogenital cancer. The V gene is TRBV7-2, the J gene TRBJ1-4; tentative D call: TRBD1 (5 bases). The material was blood, obtained from a patient who underwent chemoradiotherapy. DNA for the CDR3: TGTGCCAGCAGCTTACGGGTAGGGGAAGAAAAACTGTTTTTT. It encodes CASSLRVGEEKLFF.